The 18 T cell receptor beta chains below were found in one sample sequenced in a study of cytomegalovirus exposure and HLA in healthy donors. TCRdb's copy holds only in-frame clones and misses some; the assay was immunoSEQ multiplex PCR. The sample holds fewer than 85,000 clones; 90% to 95% are singletons and the top ten take 0.5% to 0.65%. Input material: PBMCs. All receptors come from a woman aged 18 to 35 in good health and CMV-seronegative.

This chain links TRBV28 with TRBJ1-1, with TRBD1 as a possible D gene (5 bases). The length of the CDR3 is 15 residues. Trimming removed 3 bases at V and 5 bases at J, with 16 bases between. Germline CDR1 is MDHEN and CDR2 is SYDVKM. The CDR3 coding sequence is TGTGCCAGCAGTTTTAAACACCCTGGGGCAACTGAAGCTTTCTTT. Amino acids: CASSFKHPGATEAFF.

The rearrangement uses TRBV6-1 and TRBJ1-2; 9 bases match TRBD1. The CDR3 covers 15 residues. The germline gives CDR1 MNHNS, CDR2 SASEGT. V was clipped by 7 bases and J by 4 bases; unmatched bases: 10. CDR3 bases: TGTGCCAGCACGAACGGGACAGGGTTCTTCTATGGCTACACCTTC. Residues: CASTNGTGFFYGYTF.

This chain connects TRBV28 to TRBJ1-5; 7 bases are shared with TRBD1. The CDR3 runs to 17 residues. Germline trimming cut 7 bases from V and 2 bases from J; bases unmatched to any gene: 14. In germline, CDR1 is MDHEN, CDR2 SYDVKM. In DNA form, the CDR3 reads TGTGCCAGCATCGGGACAGATCGAACCTGGCGCAATCAGCCCCAGCATTTT. Protein product: CASIGTDRTWRNQPQHF.

This chain joins TRBV4-3 and TRBJ1-2, with D unclear. The V gene lost 7 bases and the J gene lost 2 bases, with 17 bases spanning the gap. Germline V gene data show CDR1 as LGHNA and CDR2 as YSLEER. This CDR3 region has 15 residues. The CDR3 reads CASKGAGNLNYGYTF. The DNA of the CDR3 is TGCGCCAGCAAGGGAGCGGGGAACCTAAACTATGGCTACACCTTC.

Regarding this clone: A read error may produce the germline difference seen at one junction end. The V and J genes are TRBV7-7 and TRBJ1-1, with D possibly being TRBD1 (6 bases). The CDR3 covers 15 residues. CDR1 and CDR2 from the germline V gene are SSHAT and FNYEAQ (reference sequence). CDR3 DNA: TGTGCTAGCAGCCCAATTTCGTCGCAGGGGTCTGAAGCTTTCTTT. It encodes CASSPISSQGSEAFF. The full variable domain, in which reference TRBV7-7 and TRBJ1-1 provide the parts outside the CDR3, is GAGVSQSPRYKVTKRGQDVTLRCDPISSHATLYWYQQALGQGPEFLTYFNYEAQPDKSGLPSDRFSAERPEGSISTLTIQRTEQRDSAMYRCASSPISSQGSEAFFGQGTRLTVV.

V and J are TRBV19 and TRBJ2-7; 7 bases are a match to TRBD1. After removal of 2 bases from V and 2 bases from J, the junction contained 6 bases not matched to a gene. CDR3 size: 15 residues. Germline CDR1 LNHDA, CDR2 SQIVND (reference sequence). CDR3 sequence: CASSIYFDRAYEQYF. The CDR3 coding sequence is TGTGCCAGTAGTATATATTTTGACAGGGCCTACGAGCAGTACTTC.

Of note for this clone: One end of the junction varies from germline; a read error may be responsible. V is TRBV28 and J is TRBJ2-2, with a weak D call TRBD2 (7 bases). The CDR3 has 11 residues. Germline V CDR1 and CDR2: MDHEN, SYDVKM. The CDR3 nucleotides are TGTGCCAGCAGTTTAGCGGGGGCCCTGATTTTT. This sequence encodes CASSLAGALIF.

The V and J genes are TRBV18 and TRBJ1-5, with D perhaps matching TRBD1 (5 bases). The germline CDR1 and CDR2 sequences are KGHSH and LQKENI. The germline V and J ends were trimmed by 2 bases and 0 bases, with 11 bases remaining between them. The CDR3 totals 16 residues. CDR3 region: CASSPNARGSNQPQHF. The CDR3 nucleotides are TGTGCCAGCTCACCAAACGCAAGGGGTAGCAATCAGCCCCAGCATTTT.

The genes are TRBV11-2 and TRBJ2-2, with 8 bases that match TRBD1. The length of the CDR3 is 15 residues. Germline V gene data show CDR1 as SGHAT and CDR2 as FQNNGV. V lost 5 bases and J lost 3; bases outside the gene matches: 5. The CDR3 spells CASSPRQGYTGELFF. The CDR3 nucleotides read TGTGCCAGCAGCCCCAGACAGGGGTACACCGGGGAGCTGTTTTTT.

The chain carries TRBV5-6 and TRBJ1-4; perhaps TRBD1 as D (6 bases). The CDR3 spans 14 residues. V lost 4 bases, J lost 7 bases, and 14 bases lay in between. The germline V gene encodes CDR1 SGHDT and CDR2 YYEEEE. CDR3 nucleotide sequence: TGTGCCAGCAGCCTTGGGGGGGCCGGTGAAAAACTGTTTTTT. Protein: CASSLGGAGEKLFF.

The CDR3 loop reads CATSRDPRNTEAFF. The DNA for the CDR3 is TGTGCCACCAGCAGAGACCCGCGCAACACTGAAGCTTTCTTT. The chain uses TRBV15 and TRBJ1-1, with D unclear. CDR3 size: 14 residues. V was shortened by 0 bases and J by 2 bases, with 7 bases between the two germline ends. CDR1 and CDR2 from the germline V gene are LNHNV and YYDKDF (reference sequence).

This chain links TRBV25-1 with TRBJ1-4; the match to TRBD1 covers 7 bases. Trimming cost V 0 bases and J 7 bases; bases outside gene matches: 5. Germline V lookup: CDR1 MGHDK, CDR2 SYGVNS. The CDR3 loop spans 15 amino acids. As DNA, the CDR3 is TGTGCCAGCAGTGAATATAAGGGGGCAGGTGAAAAACTGTTTTTT. This codes for CASSEYKGAGEKLFF.

The rearrangement uses TRBV11-2 and TRBJ2-2; D is uncertain. Looked up from germline, CDR1 is SGHAT and CDR2 is FQNNGV. This CDR3 has 12 amino acids. V gave up 3 bases and J gave up 6 bases, with 5 bases separating them. The CDR3 nucleotides read TGTGCCAGCAGCTTTTCCGCCGGGGAGCTGTTTTTT. Translated, it gives CASSFSAGELFF.

The chain is built from TRBV30 and TRBJ1-4; D not certain. In germline, CDR1 is GTSNPN, CDR2 SVGIG (reference sequence). The CDR3 is 16 amino acids. V dropped 5 bases and J dropped 4 bases, with 20 bases sitting between them. CDR3 bases: TGTGCCTGGTACCCTTCGGGGAGACTGTTTAATGAAAAACTGTTTTTT. Translating gives CAWYPSGRLFNEKLFF.

The chain links TRBV28 to TRBJ2-7; D is undetermined. The CDR3 sequence is 11 residues long. The germline V gene encodes CDR1 MDHEN and CDR2 SYDVKM. V was shortened by 6 bases and J by 2 bases, with 5 bases between the two germline ends. The CDR3: CASRNTYEQYF. The CDR3, as DNA: TGTGCCAGCAGGAACACCTACGAGCAGTACTTC.

The V gene is TRBV5-1, the J gene TRBJ2-7, with 7 bases fitting TRBD1. CDR3 length: 15 amino acids. Trimming took 3 bases from V and 5 from J; bases not matched to a gene: 11. Germline CDR1 reads SGHRS; CDR2 reads YFSETQ. CDR3 amino acids: CASSSIDRESNEQYF. CDR3 DNA: TGCGCCAGCAGCTCCATTGACAGGGAGAGTAACGAGCAGTACTTC.

This rearrangement joins TRBV19 to TRBJ2-1; 9 bases align to TRBD2. The trim removed 5 bases at V and 4 bases at J, leaving 9 bases unmatched. Germline V CDR1 and CDR2: LNHDA, SQIVND (reference sequence). This CDR3 region has 16 residues. The CDR3 is CASSLLGTSRYNEQFF. The CDR3 region has the DNA TGTGCCAGTAGTCTTCTTGGGACTAGCAGGTACAATGAGCAGTTCTTC.

The chain carries TRBV30 and TRBJ2-7, with D possibly TRBD2 on 5 matching bases. Trimming removed 5 bases at V and 2 bases at J, with 16 bases between. The CDR3 runs 14 residues. From germline, CDR1 is GTSNPN and CDR2 SVGIG (reference sequence). CDR3: CAWSAAGNPYEQYF. The CDR3 bases are TGTGCCTGGTCCGCGGCCGGGAACCCCTACGAGCAGTACTTC.